This T cell receptor beta chain is from a study of identical twins. General study points: The study reached conclusions through statistical analysis that was cross-sectional, not following the same donors. Insertions were reduced in abundant cord blood beta clonotypes but not in memory repertoires.

This clonotype came up many times. Antigen specificity is unknown. TCRdb reprocessed the 5' RACE reads via MiXCR and lists one record per CDR3 protein. Of about 900,000 distinct CDR3 sequences in the sample, roughly an eighth were seen once. Trimming took off 5 bases at V and 3 bases at J, with 19 bases between the two ends. From germline, CDR1 is SEHNR and CDR2 FQNEAQ (reference sequence). The CDR3 loop spans 16 amino acids. In addition, the sample was reused for a study of yellow fever vaccine responses in identical twins. That work states: Twins' vaccine T cell responses were reported to seem partly convergent and partly personalized.

The sequence was obtained from a woman younger than 35 in good health. The V and J genes are TRBV7-9 and TRBJ1-1, with D hard to call. Sequencing input: PBMCs. CDR3 loop: CASSPHPGVWDTEAFF. The CDR3, as DNA: TGTGCCAGCAGCCCCCACCCTGGGGTGTGGGACACTGAAGCTTTCTTT. The full variable domain, in which reference TRBV7-9 and TRBJ1-1 provide the parts outside the CDR3, is DTGVSQNPRHKITKRGQNVTFRCDPISEHNRLYWYRQTLGQGPEFLTYFQNEAQLEKSRLLSDRFSAERPKGSFSTLEIQRTEQGDSAMYLCASSPHPGVWDTEAFFGQGTRLTVV.